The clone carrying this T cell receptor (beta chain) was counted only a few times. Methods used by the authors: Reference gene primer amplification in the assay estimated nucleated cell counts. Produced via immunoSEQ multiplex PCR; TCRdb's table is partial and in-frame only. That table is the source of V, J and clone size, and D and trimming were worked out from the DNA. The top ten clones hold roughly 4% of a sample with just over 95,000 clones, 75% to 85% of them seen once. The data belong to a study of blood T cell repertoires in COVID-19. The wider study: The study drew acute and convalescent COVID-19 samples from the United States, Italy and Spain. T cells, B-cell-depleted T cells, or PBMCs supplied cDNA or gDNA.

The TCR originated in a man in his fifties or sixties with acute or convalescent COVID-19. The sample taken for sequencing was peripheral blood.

CDR3 amino acids: CASSPSEGLTEAFF. In DNA form, the CDR3 reads TGTGCCAGCAGCCCCTCTGAGGGACTTACTGAAGCTTTCTTT. J is TRBJ1-1 and V is TRBV9, with a possible D match to TRBD1 (5 bases). V lost 4 bases, J lost 5 bases, and 15 bases lay in between. This CDR3 region has 14 residues. Germline assignment: CDR1 SGDLS and CDR2 YYNGEE.